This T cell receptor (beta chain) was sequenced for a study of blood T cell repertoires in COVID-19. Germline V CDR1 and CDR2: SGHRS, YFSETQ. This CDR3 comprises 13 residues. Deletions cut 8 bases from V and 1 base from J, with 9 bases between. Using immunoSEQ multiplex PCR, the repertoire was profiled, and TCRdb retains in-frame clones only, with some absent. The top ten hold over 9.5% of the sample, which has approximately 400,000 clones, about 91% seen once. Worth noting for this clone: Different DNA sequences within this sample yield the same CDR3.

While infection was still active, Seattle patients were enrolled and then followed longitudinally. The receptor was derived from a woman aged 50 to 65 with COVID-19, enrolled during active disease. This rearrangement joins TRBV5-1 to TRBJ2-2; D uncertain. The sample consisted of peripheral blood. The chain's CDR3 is CASNSQNTGELFF. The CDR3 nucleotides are TGCGCCAGTAACAGCCAGAACACCGGGGAGCTGTTTTTT.